The clone carrying this T cell receptor beta chain was counted many times. Its cognate antigen is unknown. MiXCR, run by TCRdb on the 5' RACE reads, gives a single entry per CDR3 protein. The sample carries around 10,000 distinct CDR3 sequences, over 6% recorded once. Time point specified: sample taken at primary tumor resection. Sequencing of whole RNA from tumor, nontumor lung or frozen PBMC involved no sorting. The data belong to a study of spatial heterogeneity in lung cancer. As for the study in general: The count of detected beta-chain sequences consistently exceeded that of alpha-chain sequences. Study results and limitations: Approximate estimated coverage of tumor T cells amounted to approximately 6.8% for alpha and over 12% for beta chains. One measure, the expanded intratumoral alpha and beta TCR count, tracked tumor mutation counts.

Germline V gives CDR1 MNHEY, CDR2 SVGEGT. This CDR3 contains 17 residues. The V end lost 3 bases, the J end lost 5 bases, and 20 bases lay between the germline ends. The clonotype was recovered from a female donor with early-stage non-small cell lung cancer. Specimen: lung tumor tissue, collected at surgery. The rearrangement joins TRBV6-2 or TRBV6-3 to TRBJ2-1; D call uncertain. CDR3 residues: CASSYSPRRKTHNEQFF. CDR3 coding DNA: TGTGCCAGCAGTTATTCCCCCCGAAGAAAAACCCACAATGAGCAGTTCTTC.